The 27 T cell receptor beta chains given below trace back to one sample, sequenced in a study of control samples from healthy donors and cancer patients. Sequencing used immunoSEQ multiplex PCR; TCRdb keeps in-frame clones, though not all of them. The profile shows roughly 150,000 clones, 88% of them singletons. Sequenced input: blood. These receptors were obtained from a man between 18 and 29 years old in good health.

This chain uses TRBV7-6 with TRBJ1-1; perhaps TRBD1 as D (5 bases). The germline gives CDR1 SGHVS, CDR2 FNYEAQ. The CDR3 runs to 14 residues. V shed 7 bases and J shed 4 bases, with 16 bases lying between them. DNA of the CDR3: TGTGCCAGCATGCAGACGCAGGGAGGCACTGAAGCTTTCTTT. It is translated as CASMQTQGGTEAFF.

The CDR3 DNA reads TGTGCCAGCAGTTGGGACAGCCTCCAAGAGACCCAGTACTTC. It codes for CASSWDSLQETQYF. This chain uses TRBV28 with TRBJ2-5, with 7 bases that match TRBD1. In germline, CDR1 is MDHEN, CDR2 SYDVKM. The CDR3 has 14 residues. The junction had 3 bases not matched to a gene; V was cut back by 4 bases and J by 1 base.

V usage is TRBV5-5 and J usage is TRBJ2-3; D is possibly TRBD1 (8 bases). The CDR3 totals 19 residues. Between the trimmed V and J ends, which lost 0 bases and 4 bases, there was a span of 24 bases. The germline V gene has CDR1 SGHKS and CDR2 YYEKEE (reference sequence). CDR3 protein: CASSLDPPSPQGGPDTQYF. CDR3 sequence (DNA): TGTGCCAGCAGCTTGGACCCCCCGTCCCCACAGGGGGGGCCAGATACGCAGTATTTT.

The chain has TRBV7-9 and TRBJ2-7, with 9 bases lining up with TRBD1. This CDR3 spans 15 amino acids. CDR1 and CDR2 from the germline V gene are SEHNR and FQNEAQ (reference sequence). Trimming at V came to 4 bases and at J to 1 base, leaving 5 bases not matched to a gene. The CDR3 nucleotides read TGTGCCAGCAGCTCCGGGACAGGGAATTCCTACGAGCAGTACTTC. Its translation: CASSSGTGNSYEQYF.

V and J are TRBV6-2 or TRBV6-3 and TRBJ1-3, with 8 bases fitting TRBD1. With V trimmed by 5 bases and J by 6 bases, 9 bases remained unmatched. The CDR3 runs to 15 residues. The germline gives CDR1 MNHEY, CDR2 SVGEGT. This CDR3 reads CASSGGDRGQNTIYF. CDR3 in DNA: TGTGCCAGCAGTGGAGGAGACAGGGGACAAAACACCATATATTTT.

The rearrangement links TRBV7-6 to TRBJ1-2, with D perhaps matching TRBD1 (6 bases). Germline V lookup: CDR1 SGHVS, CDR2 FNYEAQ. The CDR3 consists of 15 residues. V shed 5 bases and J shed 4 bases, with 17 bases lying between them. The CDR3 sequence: CASSPNNRVTYGYTF. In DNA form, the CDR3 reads TGTGCCAGCAGCCCAAATAACAGGGTAACCTATGGCTACACCTTC. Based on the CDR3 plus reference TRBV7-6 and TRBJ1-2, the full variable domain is GAGVSQSPRYKVTKRGQDVALRCDPISGHVSLYWYRQALGQGPEFLTYFNYEAQQDKSGLPNDRFSAERPEGSISTLTIQRTEQRDSAMYRCASSPNNRVTYGYTFGSGTRLTVV.

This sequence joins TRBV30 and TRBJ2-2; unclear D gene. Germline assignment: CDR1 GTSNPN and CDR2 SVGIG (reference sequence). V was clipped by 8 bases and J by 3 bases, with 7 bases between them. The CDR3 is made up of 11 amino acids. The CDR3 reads CARKYTGELFF. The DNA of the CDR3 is TGTGCCCGGAAGTACACCGGGGAGCTGTTTTTT.

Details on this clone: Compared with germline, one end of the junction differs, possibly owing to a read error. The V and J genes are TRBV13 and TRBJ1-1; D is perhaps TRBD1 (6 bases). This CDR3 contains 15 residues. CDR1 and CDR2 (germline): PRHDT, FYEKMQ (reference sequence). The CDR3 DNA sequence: TGTGCCAGCAGCATAGGGGGGTTTTCGAACACTGAAGCTTTCTTT. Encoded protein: CASSIGGFSNTEAFF. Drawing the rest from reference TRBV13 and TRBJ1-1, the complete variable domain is AAGVIQSPRHLIKEKRETATLKCYPIPRHDTVYWYQQGPGQDPQFLISFYEKMQSDKGSIPDRFSAQQFSDYHSELNMSSLELGDSALYFCASSIGGFSNTEAFFGQGTRLTVV.

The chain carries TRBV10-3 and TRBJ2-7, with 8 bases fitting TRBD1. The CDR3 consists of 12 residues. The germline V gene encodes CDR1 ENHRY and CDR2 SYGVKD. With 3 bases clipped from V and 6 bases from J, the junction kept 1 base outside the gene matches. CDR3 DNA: TGTGCCATCAGTGAAACAGGGGGCGAGCAGTACTTC. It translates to CAISETGGEQYF.

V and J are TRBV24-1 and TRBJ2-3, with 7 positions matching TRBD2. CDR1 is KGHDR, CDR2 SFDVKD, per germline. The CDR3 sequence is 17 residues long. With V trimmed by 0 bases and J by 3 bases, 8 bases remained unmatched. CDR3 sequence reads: CATSDLKERGVTDTQYF. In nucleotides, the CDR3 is TGTGCCACCAGTGATTTGAAGGAGCGGGGAGTGACAGATACGCAGTATTTT.

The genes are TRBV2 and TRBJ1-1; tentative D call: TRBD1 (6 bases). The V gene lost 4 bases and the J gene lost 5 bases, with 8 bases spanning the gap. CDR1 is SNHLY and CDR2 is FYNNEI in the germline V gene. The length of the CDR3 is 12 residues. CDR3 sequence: CASSAQGTEAFF. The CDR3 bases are TGTGCCAGCAGTGCGCAGGGGACTGAAGCTTTCTTT.

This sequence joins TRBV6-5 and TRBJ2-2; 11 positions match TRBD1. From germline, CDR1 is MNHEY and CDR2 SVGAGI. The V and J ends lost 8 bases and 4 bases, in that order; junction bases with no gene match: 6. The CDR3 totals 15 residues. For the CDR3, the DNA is TGTGCCAGCCAGGGGACAGGGGGTTTCACCGGGGAGCTGTTTTTT. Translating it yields CASQGTGGFTGELFF.

CDR3 nucleotide sequence: TGTGCTAGTGGTTTGGGACCGAACTATGGCTACACCTTC. It specifies CASGLGPNYGYTF. This chain connects TRBV12-5 to TRBJ1-2, with no clear D. The CDR3 extends over 13 amino acids. With 1 base removed from V and 2 bases from J, the gap between germline ends came to 5 bases. CDR1 and CDR2 from the germline V gene are LGHNT and FRNRAP.

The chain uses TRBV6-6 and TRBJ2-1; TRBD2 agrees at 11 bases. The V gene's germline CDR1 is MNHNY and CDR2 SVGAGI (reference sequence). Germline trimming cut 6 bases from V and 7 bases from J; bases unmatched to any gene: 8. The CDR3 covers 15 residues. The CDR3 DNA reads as TGTGCCAGCAGGAATAGCGGGGGGGGATCGAATGAGCAGTTCTTC. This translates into CASRNSGGGSNEQFF.

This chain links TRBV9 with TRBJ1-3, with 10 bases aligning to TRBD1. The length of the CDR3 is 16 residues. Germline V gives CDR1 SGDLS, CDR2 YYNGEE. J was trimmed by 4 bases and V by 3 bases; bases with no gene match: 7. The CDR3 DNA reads TGTGCCAGCAGCGGGGACAGGGGAAGCCCCGGAAACACCATATATTTT. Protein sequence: CASSGDRGSPGNTIYF.

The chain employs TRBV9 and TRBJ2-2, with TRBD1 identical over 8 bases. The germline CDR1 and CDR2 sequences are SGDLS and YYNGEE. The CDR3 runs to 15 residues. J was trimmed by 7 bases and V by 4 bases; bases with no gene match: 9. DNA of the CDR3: TGTGCCAGCAGCCCAATTAGACAGGGGCACGGGGAGCTGTTTTTT. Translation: CASSPIRQGHGELFF.

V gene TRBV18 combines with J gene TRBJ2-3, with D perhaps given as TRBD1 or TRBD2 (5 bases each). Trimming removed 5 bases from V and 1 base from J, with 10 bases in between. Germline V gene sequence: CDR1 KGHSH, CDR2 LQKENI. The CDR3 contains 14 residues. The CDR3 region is CASSGLGGTDTQYF. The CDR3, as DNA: TGTGCCAGCTCAGGCCTGGGGGGCACAGATACGCAGTATTTT.

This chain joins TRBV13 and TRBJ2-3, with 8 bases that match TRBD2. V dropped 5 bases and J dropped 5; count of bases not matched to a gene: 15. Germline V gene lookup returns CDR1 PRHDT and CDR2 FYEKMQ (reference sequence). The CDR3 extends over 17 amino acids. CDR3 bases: TGTGCCAGCAGCCCTAGTCAAAGTAGCGGGGAACTAGATACGCAGTATTTT. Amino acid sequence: CASSPSQSSGELDTQYF.

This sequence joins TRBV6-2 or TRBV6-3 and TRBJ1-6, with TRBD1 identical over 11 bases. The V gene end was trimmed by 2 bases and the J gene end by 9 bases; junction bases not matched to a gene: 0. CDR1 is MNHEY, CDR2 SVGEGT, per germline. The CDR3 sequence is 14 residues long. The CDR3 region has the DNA TGTGCCAGCAGTTACGGACAGGGGGCTTCACCCCTCCACTTT. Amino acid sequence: CASSYGQGASPLHF.

The CDR3 sequence: CASSYIGGTVNNQPQHF. CDR3 DNA sequence: TGTGCCAGCAGTTACATCGGGGGGACAGTAAACAATCAGCCCCAGCATTTT. J is TRBJ1-5 and V is TRBV6-2 or TRBV6-3, with 7 bases identical to TRBD1. The length of the CDR3 is 17 residues. Losses at the gene ends were 2 bases for V and 3 bases for J; bases not matched to a gene: 10. Germline CDR1 and CDR2: MNHEY and SVGEGT.

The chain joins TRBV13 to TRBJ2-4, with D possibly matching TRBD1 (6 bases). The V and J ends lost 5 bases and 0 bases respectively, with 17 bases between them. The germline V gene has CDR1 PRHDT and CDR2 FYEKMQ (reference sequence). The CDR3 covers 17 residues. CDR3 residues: CASSANTGLEAKNIQYF. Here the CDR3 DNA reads TGTGCCAGCAGCGCCAATACAGGGCTGGAAGCCAAAAACATTCAGTACTTC.

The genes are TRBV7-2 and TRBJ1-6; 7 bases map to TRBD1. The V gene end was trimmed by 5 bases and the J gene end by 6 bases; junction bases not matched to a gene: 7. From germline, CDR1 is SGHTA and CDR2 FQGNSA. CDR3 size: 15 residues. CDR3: CASSTYRGGNSPLHF. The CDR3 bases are TGTGCCAGCAGCACCTACAGGGGCGGTAATTCACCCCTCCACTTT.

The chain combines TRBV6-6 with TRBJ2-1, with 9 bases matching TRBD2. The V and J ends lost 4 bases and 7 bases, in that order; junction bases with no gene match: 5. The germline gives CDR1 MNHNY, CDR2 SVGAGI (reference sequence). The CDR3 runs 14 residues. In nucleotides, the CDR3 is TGTGCCAGCAGTTTAGCGGGGGACGGGAATGAGCAGTTCTTC. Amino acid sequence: CASSLAGDGNEQFF.

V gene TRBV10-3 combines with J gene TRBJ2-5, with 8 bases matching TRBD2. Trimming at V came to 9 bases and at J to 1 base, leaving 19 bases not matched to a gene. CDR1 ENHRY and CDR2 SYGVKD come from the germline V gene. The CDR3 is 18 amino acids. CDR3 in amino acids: CAISGTRGGGFVQETQYF. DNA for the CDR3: TGTGCCATTTCCGGGACTAGGGGAGGGGGGTTCGTCCAAGAGACCCAGTACTTC.

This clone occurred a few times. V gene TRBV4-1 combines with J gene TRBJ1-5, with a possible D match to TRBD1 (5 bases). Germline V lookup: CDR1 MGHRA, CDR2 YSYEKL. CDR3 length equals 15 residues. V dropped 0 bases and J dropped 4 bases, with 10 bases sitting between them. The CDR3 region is CASSQDQAGNQPQHF. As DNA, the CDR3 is TGCGCCAGCAGCCAAGATCAGGCAGGGAATCAGCCCCAGCATTTT.

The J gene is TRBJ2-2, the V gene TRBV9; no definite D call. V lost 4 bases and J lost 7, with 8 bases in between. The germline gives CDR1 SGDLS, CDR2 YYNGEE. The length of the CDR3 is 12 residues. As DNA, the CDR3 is TGTGCCAGCAGCCCGCCTGGCGGGGAGCTGTTTTTT. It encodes CASSPPGGELFF.

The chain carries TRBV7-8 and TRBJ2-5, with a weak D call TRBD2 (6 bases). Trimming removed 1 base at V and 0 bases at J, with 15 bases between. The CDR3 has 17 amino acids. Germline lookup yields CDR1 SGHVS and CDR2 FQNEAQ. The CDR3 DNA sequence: TGTGCCAGCAGCTTAGGTTCAGGCTGGGGGGACCAAGAGACCCAGTACTTC. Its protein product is CASSLGSGWGDQETQYF. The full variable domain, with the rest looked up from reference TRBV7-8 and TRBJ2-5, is GAGVSQSPRYKVAKRGQDVALRCDPISGHVSLFWYQQALGQGPEFLTYFQNEAQLDKSGLPSDRFFAERPEGSVSTLKIQRTQQEDSAVYLCASSLGSGWGDQETQYFGPGTRLLVL.